This entry concerns a single T cell receptor beta chain. This sample is drawn from a study of shared clonotypes between healthy human individuals. Trimming removed 1 base from V and 8 bases from J, with 11 bases in between. CDR1 is LNHDA and CDR2 is SQIVND in the germline V gene (reference sequence). This CDR3 has 13 residues. The data were produced by immunoSEQ multiplex PCR, yet TCRdb's version contains in-frame clones alone and is incomplete. Counted here are over 1.5 million clones, 95% to 99% occurring once; the ten biggest clones make up less than 0.55%. This TCR came from a man in his thirties or forties in good health. The chain couples TRBV19 to TRBJ1-1; weak D call: TRBD1 (6 bases). Sequencing was done on a sample of naive CD4+ T cells sorted from blood. This sample's subset: CD45RA+ positively selected. DNA of the CDR3: TGTGCCAGTAGTATAGGCAGGGGTCCCGAAGCTTTCTTT. Translated: CASSIGRGPEAFF. Drawing the rest from reference TRBV19 and TRBJ1-1, the complete variable domain is DGGITQSPKYLFRKEGQNVTLSCEQNLNHDAMYWYRQDPGQGLRLIYYSQIVNDFQKGDIAEGYSVSREKKESFPLTVTSAQKNPTAFYLCASSIGRGPEAFFGQGTRLTVV.